These 2 T cell receptor beta chains were all obtained from the same sample, sequenced in a study of cytomegalovirus exposure and HLA in healthy donors (dated by TCRdb to between 2016 and 2019). Libraries were prepared through the immunoSEQ multiplex PCR assay. A mixture of 60 forward primers for TCR Vbeta segments and 13 reverse primers for TCR Jbeta segments was used in the multiplex PCR. TCRdb mirrors the immuneACCESS table, restricted to in-frame sequences. Some clones are absent from its copies; in checked studies, under half trace to an unresolved V gene, and the reason for the others is unknown. Present in this sample are 95,000 to 110,000 clones, 73% of which were seen just once. The ten top clones hold 7.8% of the sample. Sequenced material: PBMCs. These receptors were obtained from a man aged 25-40 years in good health and CMV-seronegative.

The chain has TRBV30 and TRBJ2-2, with D tentatively TRBD1 (5 bases). Germline V gene data show CDR1 as GTSNPN and CDR2 as SVGIG (reference sequence). The germline V and J ends were trimmed by 4 bases and 3 bases, with 6 bases remaining between them. This CDR3 comprises 12 residues. The CDR3 nucleotides read TGTGCCTGGACAGGGTACACCGGGGAGCTGTTTTTT. Translated: CAWTGYTGELFF.

The chain recombines TRBV27 with TRBJ2-1; 9 bases line up with TRBD1. CDR3 length equals 14 residues. V lost 5 bases and J lost 3; bases outside the gene matches: 2. Germline V lookup: CDR1 MNHEY, CDR2 SMNVEV (reference sequence). CDR3 amino acids: CASSTGQGYNEQFF. The DNA of the CDR3 is TGTGCCAGCAGTACGGGACAGGGCTACAATGAGCAGTTCTTC.